The rows below give T cell receptor beta chains drawn from one sample of a study of T cell responses to AZD1222 COVID-19 vaccine. Data came from immunoSEQ multiplex PCR; TCRdb stores just in-frame clones and leaves some out. The sample has about 79,000 clones; around 84% are singletons. The sequenced sample was peripheral blood, obtained on day 0 of AZD1222 vaccination. The origin of the receptors is an adult in good health. Each CDR3 is given with its conserved first and last residue. The order of the fields is J gene, V gene, clone size, D gene, CDR3 protein, CDR3 DNA. The D gene is left open where the match is weak. Size is omitted from some rows. Given values are once, few, many or a class for expanded clones.

TRBJ1-5,TRBV2,NA,NA,CASMAGADQPQHF,TGTGCCAGTATGGCGGGGGCGGATCAGCCCCAGCATTTT
TRBJ1-1,TRBV2,NA,NA,CASSEKRMNTEAFF,TGTGCCAGCAGTGAAAAGAGAATGAACACTGAAGCTTTCTTT
TRBJ1-5,TRBV27,NA,TRBD1,CASSLSGQNHQPQHF,TGTGCCAGCAGTCTATCGGGACAGAACCATCAGCCCCAGCATTTT
TRBJ1-5,TRBV10-3,NA,NA,CAISAFKDAAQHF,TGTGCCATCAGCGCTTTCAAGGATGCCGCCCAGCATTTT
TRBJ1-5,TRBV25-1,once,NA,CASSEKTGSAPQHF,TGTGCCAGCAGTGAAAAAACGGGCTCTGCGCCCCAGCATTTT
TRBJ1-6,TRBV5-1,NA,NA,CASSLGGVDSPLHF,TGCGCCAGCAGCTTGGGTGGGGTGGATTCACCCCTCCACTTT
TRBJ1-5,TRBV19,NA,NA,CASSTKQGLNQPQHF,TGTGCCAGTAGTACGAAACAGGGACTCAATCAGCCCCAGCATTTT
TRBJ2-1,TRBV7-6,NA,TRBD2,CASSFPLREFEQFF,TGTGCCAGCAGCTTCCCCCTGCGGGAGTTCGAGCAGTTCTTC
TRBJ1-1,TRBV6-7,NA,NA,CASSPSPNHDTEAFF,TGTGCCAGCTCCCCTAGCCCGAACCATGACACTGAAGCTTTCTTT
TRBJ1-6,TRBV5-1,once,NA,CASSLNAGDPSPLHF,TGCGCCAGCAGCTTGAATGCAGGGGACCCCTCACCCCTCCACTTT
TRBJ1-5,TRBV30,NA,NA,CAWSPASVSNQPQHF,TGTGCCTGGAGTCCGGCGTCCGTTAGCAATCAGCCCCAGCATTTT
TRBJ2-1,TRBV15,NA,NA,CATSSGSYNEQFF,TGTGCCACCAGCAGCGGCTCCTACAATGAGCAGTTCTTC
TRBJ1-1,TRBV12-3/TRBV12-4,NA,NA,CASSFFRAEAFF,TGTGCCAGCAGTTTTTTCCGAGCTGAAGCTTTCTTT
TRBJ2-7,TRBV6-5,NA,NA,CASSYSRQAGYEQYF,TGTGCCAGCAGTTACTCGAGACAGGCTGGGTACGAGCAGTACTTC
TRBJ1-1,TRBV3-1/TRBV3-2,NA,TRBD1,CASSRRQGSTEAFF,TGTGCCAGCAGCCGACGACAGGGGTCCACTGAAGCTTTCTTT
TRBJ1-1,TRBV6-6,once,NA,CASRSQTGNTEAFF,TGTGCCAGCAGATCTCAGACAGGGAACACTGAAGCTTTCTTT
TRBJ1-3,TRBV4-1,NA,TRBD1,CASSQVGQGAIAGNTIYF,TGCGCCAGCAGCCAGGTCGGACAGGGGGCAATCGCTGGAAACACCATATATTTT
TRBJ1-6,TRBV19,once,NA,CASSTEGNSPLHF,TGTGCCAGTAGCACCGAGGGCAATTCACCCCTCCACTTT
TRBJ1-5,TRBV6-6,NA,TRBD1,CASRSGGKGQPQHF,TGTGCCAGCAGATCAGGGGGAAAGGGGCAGCCCCAGCATTTT
TRBJ1-1,TRBV7-2,NA,NA,CASSSTTGSTEAFF,TGTGCCAGCAGCTCTACAACAGGGAGCACTGAAGCTTTCTTT
TRBJ1-5,TRBV4-2,few,NA,CASSPWGGFSNQPQHF,TGTGCCAGCAGCCCGTGGGGCGGGTTCTCCAATCAGCCCCAGCATTTT
TRBJ2-3,TRBV29-1,NA,NA,CSVEEGHTDTQYF,TGCAGCGTTGAAGAGGGACACACAGATACGCAGTATTTT
TRBJ1-1,TRBV5-8,NA,TRBD1,CASNPRQGARTEAFF,TGTGCCAGCAACCCTAGACAGGGGGCGCGGACTGAAGCTTTCTTT
TRBJ1-1,TRBV15,NA,NA,CATSREPTQGRTEAFF,TGTGCCACCAGCAGAGAGCCTACACAGGGTCGGACTGAAGCTTTCTTT
TRBJ2-7,TRBV2,NA,NA,CASMFSSYEQYF,TGTGCCAGCATGTTTTCTTCCTACGAGCAGTACTTC
TRBJ2-1,TRBV2,NA,TRBD2,CATRLAFEQFF,TGTGCCACACGACTAGCGTTTGAGCAGTTCTTC
TRBJ2-3,TRBV5-1,NA,NA,CASSLTDTQYF,TGCGCCAGCAGCCTCACAGATACGCAGTATTTT
TRBJ2-1,TRBV9,NA,NA,CASGWGNEQFF,TGTGCCAGTGGGTGGGGCAATGAGCAGTTCTTC
TRBJ2-3,TRBV28,once,NA,CASSFSNLKSLDF,TGTGCCAGCAGTTTTTCAAACCTCAAAAGTCTTGATTTT
TRBJ1-2,TRBV5-4,NA,NA,CASSFMGGRDGYTF,TGTGCCAGCAGCTTTATGGGGGGAAGGGATGGCTACACCTTC
TRBJ1-5,TRBV12-5,NA,NA,CASGLGGQGNQPQHF,TGTGCTAGTGGTTTGGGGGGGCAGGGCAATCAGCCCCAGCATTTT
TRBJ1-1,TRBV20-1,NA,NA,CSALEEPEAFF,TGCAGTGCTTTAGAGGAACCTGAAGCTTTCTTT
TRBJ2-5,TRBV20-1,NA,NA,CSASSEVAAKRTQETQYF,TGCAGTGCTAGTTCGGAAGTCGCGGCCAAGCGGACCCAAGAGACCCAGTACTTC
TRBJ1-2,TRBV7-8,NA,NA,CASSPARYGYTF,TGTGCCAGCAGCCCCGCCCGCTATGGCTACACCTTC
TRBJ1-2,TRBV5-4,NA,NA,CASSLAAVGGYGYTF,TGTGCCAGCAGCTTAGCGGCAGTCGGCGGCTATGGCTACACCTTC
TRBJ2-7,TRBV5-6,NA,NA,CASSLVKEQYF,TGTGCCAGCAGCTTGGTTAAAGAGCAGTACTTC
TRBJ2-5,TRBV11-2,NA,TRBD2,CASSLAVAGAQETQYF,TGTGCCAGCAGCTTAGCGGTAGCGGGGGCCCAAGAGACCCAGTACTTC
TRBJ2-5,TRBV5-1,NA,NA,CASLMSGRSEETQYF,TGCGCCAGCTTGATGAGCGGAAGGTCAGAAGAGACCCAGTACTTC
TRBJ2-5,TRBV9,NA,NA,CASSAPGGGKETQYF,TGTGCCAGCAGCGCCCCAGGAGGAGGTAAAGAGACCCAGTACTTC
TRBJ1-3,TRBV4-1,NA,NA,CASSQVSGNTIYF,TGCGCCAGCAGCCAAGTATCAGGAAACACCATATATTTT
TRBJ2-3,TRBV20-1,NA,NA,CSAYRGDTQYF,TGCAGTGCGTACCGAGGGGATACGCAGTATTTT